The source of this T cell receptor (beta chain) is a study of regulatory T cells in long-lasting Graves disease. The time point is: newly diagnosed GD, antithyroid drugs for less than 3 months. From RNA extracted from PBMCs, the TCR library was made. Sequencing libraries for TCR beta were prepared with iRepertoire HTBI primers and Arm-PCR of CDR3 regions. MiXCR, applied by TCRdb to the multiplex PCR reads, yields one record per CDR3 protein. The sample consists of around 400,000 distinct CDR3 sequences, 15% of them appearing once. The CDR3 length is 15 residues. The trim removed 4 bases at V and 6 bases at J, leaving 11 bases unmatched. The V gene's germline CDR1 is SGHNT and CDR2 YYREEE (reference sequence). This clonotype was seen ten or more times.

The input for sequencing was peripheral blood mononuclear cells (PBMCs), taken at new diagnosis, from a patient treated with antithyroid drugs. The chain couples TRBV5-4 to TRBJ2-3; 7 bases line up with TRBD1. The receptor comes from a female donor with Graves disease. In nucleotides, the CDR3 is TGTGCCAGCAGCGAAGGGGGCAGGGGGATGGATACGCAGTATTTT. Its protein product is CASSEGGRGMDTQYF.